This T cell receptor beta chain originates from a study of T cell repertoires in cytomegalovirus infection. On the study more broadly: CMV infection plus the matching HLA type was flagged by public TCR beta signatures. Study outcomes and limitations: CMV-specific TCR beta clonotypes restricted by HLA-C were the ones dominating the ex vivo response. Summed frequency of shared TCR beta families picked out CMV carriers who also had the relevant HLA.

CDR3 length equals 11 residues. Germline V gene sequence: CDR1 MNHGY, CDR2 SAAAGT. V shed 5 bases and J 11 bases; nucleotides not matched to a gene: 6. TCRdb redid the calling of the reads with MiXCR, one entry per CDR3 protein. The sample lists under 850,000 distinct CDR3 sequences; 35% to 45% were seen once. Turning to this clonotype: Its antigen is unknown.

This rearrangement joins TRBV6-8 to TRBJ2-7; the match to TRBD2 covers 7 bases. The specimen sequenced was PBMCs. The receptor's source is a human donor in good health (CMV status not recorded). Some clones in this sample may be carry-over from other donors' samples. This CDR3 is CASSATRGEYF. CDR3 bases: TGTGCCAGCAGTGCGACCCGGGGGGAGTACTTC.